One and the same sample provided the 9 T cell receptor beta chains below, sequenced in a study of blood T cells in healthy people across ages (dated by TCRdb to 2014 to 2015). The receptor library was made with 5' RACE. TCRdb shows the sequencer as Illumina HiSeq 2500. A second PCR of roughly 6 to 12 cycles was performed with a sample-barcoded 5' primer and a J-beta primer mix. In TCRdb, the public reads were trimmed at Q25 with fastp and aligned with MiXCR, with productive beta chains retained. Every entry covers one CDR3 protein and lists the most common genes and DNA from its rows. This sample is represented by about 1.4 million distinct CDR3 sequences; approximately 59% of them were singletons. The top ten clonotypes cover over 5% of the sample. The specimen was blood. These receptors all stem from a man between 18 and 35 years old in good health.

The chain combines TRBV11-2 with TRBJ2-4; 11 bases agree with TRBD1. The assigned J gene may be wrong: the sequence end matches TRBJ2-7 better. Germline V lookup: CDR1 SGHAT, CDR2 FQNNGV. CDR3 length equals 15 residues. The CDR3 coding sequence is TGTGCCAGCAGCTCGTTTCGGACAGGGGGCGTCGAGCAGTACTTC. Translated, it gives CASSSFRTGGVEQYF.

This clonotype occurred once. In DNA form, the CDR3 reads TGTGCGGGACAGGGGGCCTCCTACAATGAGCAGTTCTTC. This sequence encodes CAGQGASYNEQFF. V and J are TRBV7-9 and TRBJ2-1, with 12 bases identical to TRBD1. CDR1 and CDR2 (germline): SEHNR, FQNEAQ (reference sequence). The CDR3 runs 13 residues.

V usage is TRBV20-1 and J usage is TRBJ2-1; D ambiguous. This CDR3 is built from 15 residues. Germline CDR1 DFQATT, CDR2 SNEGSKA (reference sequence). Trimming cost V 7 bases and J 13 bases, with 29 bases left between them. The CDR3 DNA is TGCAGTGGGGTTGGCGAGACGGACCTCCAAGAGACCCAGTTCTTC. Its translation is CSGVGETDLQETQFF.

The gene calls are TRBV14 and TRBJ2-1; D is perhaps TRBD2 (6 bases). Germline V lookup: CDR1 SGHDN, CDR2 FVKESK. There are 15 residues in the CDR3. Trimming pared 2 bases from V and 5 bases from J, leaving 13 bases between. CDR3 amino acids: CASSQKGRKDNEQFF. The CDR3 bases are TGTGCCAGCAGCCAAAAAGGGAGGAAGGACAATGAGCAGTTCTTC.

The chain joins TRBV2 to TRBJ2-7, with D perhaps matching TRBD1 (5 bases). Trimming removed 8 bases at V and 4 bases at J, with 9 bases between. The V gene's germline CDR1 is SNHLY and CDR2 FYNNEI. This CDR3 comprises 11 residues. CDR3 nucleotides: TGTGCCAGCGAGGACAAGTACGAGCAGTACTTC. It encodes CASEDKYEQYF. Looking up the rest from reference TRBV2 and TRBJ2-7 gives the full variable domain: EPEVTQTPSHQVTQMGQEVILRCVPISNHLYFYWYRQILGQKVEFLVSFYNNEISEKSEIFDDQFSVERPDGSNFTLKIRSTKLEDSAMYFCASEDKYEQYFGPGTRLTVT.

The V gene is TRBV28, the J gene TRBJ1-5; 7 nucleotides align to TRBD1. Germline values: CDR1 MDHEN, CDR2 SYDVKM. Trimming took 4 bases from V and 1 from J; bases not matched to a gene: 10. The length of the CDR3 is 17 residues. The CDR3: CASSSYPGGISNQPQHF. The CDR3, as DNA: TGTGCCAGCAGTTCCTATCCAGGGGGAATAAGCAATCAGCCCCAGCATTTT.

This chain uses TRBV7-2 with TRBJ2-3; 8 bases align to TRBD1. The CDR3 sequence is 16 residues long. Trimming removed 5 bases from V and 1 base from J; junction bases left unmatched: 8. Germline V gene sequence: CDR1 SGHTA, CDR2 FQGNSA. The CDR3 sequence is CASSPVVGQGTDTQYF. DNA for the CDR3: TGTGCCAGCAGCCCAGTGGTGGGACAGGGCACAGATACGCAGTATTTT. The full variable domain, rest sourced from reference TRBV7-2 and TRBJ2-3, is GAGVSQSPSNKVTEKGKDVELRCDPISGHTALYWYRQSLGQGLEFLIYFQGNSAPDKSGLPSDRFSAERTGGSVSTLTIQRTQQEDSAVYLCASSPVVGQGTDTQYFGPGTRLTVL.

This clonotype showed up just a few times. This chain links TRBV10-3 with TRBJ2-7; 8 bases are shared with TRBD2. The CDR3 contains 14 residues. Losses at the gene ends were 6 bases for V and 0 bases for J; bases not matched to a gene: 4. Germline V lookup: CDR1 ENHRY, CDR2 SYGVKD. The chain's CDR3 is CAISALAASYEQYF. The CDR3 bases are TGTGCCATCAGCGCACTAGCGGCCTCCTACGAGCAGTACTTC.

The gene calls are TRBV4-2 and TRBJ1-6, with 9 bases aligning to TRBD1. The CDR3 is 16 amino acids. From germline, CDR1 is LGHNA and CDR2 YNFKEQ. V lost 3 bases and J lost 6; bases outside the gene matches: 6. The CDR3 coding sequence is TGTGCCAGCAGCCATCCTACGACAGGGGGTAATTCACCCCTCCACTTT. Translated: CASSHPTTGGNSPLHF.